This T cell receptor beta chain was retrieved from a study of blood T cell repertoires in COVID-19. Data came from immunoSEQ multiplex PCR; TCRdb stores just in-frame clones and leaves some out. This table has around 65,000 clones, about nine tenths appearing once. CDR3 length: 16 residues. V lost 2 bases, J lost 4 bases, and 6 bases stayed unmatched. Germline loops: CDR1 SGHRS, CDR2 YFSETQ. The receptor comes from a human donor in a cohort sampled during active COVID-19. This sequence joins TRBV5-1 and TRBJ2-6; 7 bases map to TRBD1. Input material: peripheral blood. The CDR3 here is CASSLPQGTGANVLTF. DNA of the CDR3: TGCGCCAGCAGCTTACCACAGGGGACCGGGGCCAACGTCCTGACTTTC.